The 31 T cell receptor beta chains presented below share a single source sample, sequenced in a study of a mutant IDH1 vaccine in newly diagnosed glioma. The antigens these receptors bind are not known. Method: immunoSEQ multiplex PCR; TCRdb's copy keeps in-frame clones and lacks some. The sample lists about 27,000 clones; roughly 82% were seen once. Time point meaning: week 35, safety follow-up. Alongside topical imiquimod, each dose of vaccine comprised 300 ug of mutant IDH1 20-mer peptide. The sequences come from PBMCs, collected from a glioma patient whose treatment included an IDH1 peptide vaccine. The receptors were sampled from a man aged 45-65 years with glioma.

The V gene is TRBV29-1, the J gene TRBJ2-7, with TRBD2 matching over 8 bases. This CDR3 spans 15 amino acids. After removal of 4 bases from V and 0 bases from J, the junction contained 8 bases not matched to a gene. The germline V gene encodes CDR1 SQVTM and CDR2 ANQGSEA. CDR3 sequence: CSVAGGGLLSYEQYF. The CDR3 DNA sequence: TGCAGCGTTGCGGGGGGGGGATTGCTCTCCTACGAGCAGTACTTC.

The CDR3 bases are TGTGCCAGTAGTATCGGGACAGGGTATTATGAAAAACTGTTTTTT. Amino acid sequence: CASSIGTGYYEKLFF. The gene calls are TRBV19 and TRBJ1-4; 9 nucleotides match TRBD1. The CDR3 loop spans 15 amino acids. CDR1 LNHDA and CDR2 SQIVND come from the germline V gene (reference sequence). Trimming at V came to 3 bases and at J to 6 bases, leaving 5 bases not matched to a gene.

The chain joins TRBV5-1 to TRBJ2-2; TRBD2 might be the D (6 bases). V gave up 4 bases and J gave up 12 bases, with 10 bases separating them. Germline V gene lookup returns CDR1 SGHRS and CDR2 YFSETQ. The CDR3 is 11 residues long. The CDR3 protein is CASSGDSQLFF. In DNA, the CDR3 is TGCGCCAGCAGCGGGGACTCCCAGCTGTTTTTT.

J is TRBJ2-5 and V is TRBV6-1; 7 bases line up with TRBD1. This CDR3 has 16 residues. V shed 4 bases and J 2 bases; nucleotides not matched to a gene: 10. Germline-derived CDR1 and CDR2 are MNHNS and SASEGT. The CDR3 nucleotides read TGTGCCAGCAGTGCCCCAACAGGGGTAGGACAAGAGACCCAGTACTTC. Translating it yields CASSAPTGVGQETQYF.

This rearrangement joins TRBV7-6 to TRBJ2-2, with D possibly being TRBD1 (5 bases). This CDR3 has 16 amino acids. The V and J ends lost 4 bases and 1 base respectively, with 13 bases between them. Germline CDR1 and CDR2: SGHVS and FNYEAQ. This chain's CDR3 is CASSSEQDLNTGELFF. The DNA of the CDR3 is TGTGCCAGCAGCTCCGAACAGGATCTGAACACCGGGGAGCTGTTTTTT.

This clone was counted between two and nine times. The CDR3 DNA reads TGTGCCAGCAGTACGACCCCTTGGGAGGTGAAGAACACTGAAGCTTTCTTT. It yields the protein CASSTTPWEVKNTEAFF. The chain recombines TRBV27 with TRBJ1-1, with D unclear. Deletions cut 5 bases from V and 1 base from J, with 20 bases between. Germline CDR1 MNHEY, CDR2 SMNVEV (reference sequence). CDR3 length: 17 residues.

The J gene is TRBJ2-7, the V gene TRBV15; 10 bases are a match to TRBD1. V gave up 1 base and J gave up 7 bases; unmatched junction bases: 10. Looked up from germline, CDR1 is LNHNV and CDR2 is YYDKDF (reference sequence). The CDR3 length is 16 residues. The CDR3 coding sequence is TGTGCCACCAGCAGAGGTTCGCGGGGACAGGGGCGAGAGCAGTACTTC. This encodes CATSRGSRGQGREQYF.

This clone showed up just a few times. V gene TRBV27 combines with J gene TRBJ1-2; D is possibly TRBD1 (6 bases). The germline V gene has CDR1 MNHEY and CDR2 SMNVEV (reference sequence). There are 20 residues in the CDR3. V dropped 3 bases and J dropped 1 base, with 27 bases sitting between them. The CDR3 bases are TGTGCCAGCAGTTTCCTTAATCCCGGGACAACGAGATTCCTTAACTATGGCTACACCTTC. It translates to CASSFLNPGTTRFLNYGYTF.

The chain couples TRBV6-5 to TRBJ2-7, with TRBD1 matching over 7 bases. The CDR3 runs to 15 residues. Germline CDR1 is MNHEY and CDR2 is SVGAGI. Losses at the gene ends were 6 bases for V and 0 bases for J; bases not matched to a gene: 8. The CDR3, as DNA: TGTGCCAGCAGAGTGGCCAGGGGGAGCTCCTACGAGCAGTACTTC. This sequence encodes CASRVARGSSYEQYF.

This clone is a singleton in its sample. V usage is TRBV13 and J usage is TRBJ1-2; no definite D call. V shed 3 bases and J shed 1 base, with 6 bases lying between them. The CDR3 runs to 13 residues. Germline values: CDR1 PRHDT, CDR2 FYEKMQ (reference sequence). The CDR3 DNA sequence: TGTGCCAGCAGCTTTGGGGTTAACTATGGCTACACCTTC. This encodes CASSFGVNYGYTF. Variable domain in full (rest from reference TRBV13 and TRBJ1-2): AAGVIQSPRHLIKEKRETATLKCYPIPRHDTVYWYQQGPGQDPQFLISFYEKMQSDKGSIPDRFSAQQFSDYHSELNMSSLELGDSALYFCASSFGVNYGYTFGSGTRLTVV.

V gene TRBV4-1 combines with J gene TRBJ2-7, with D possibly matching TRBD1 (6 bases). Per germline, CDR1 MGHRA and CDR2 YSYEKL. The CDR3 loop spans 16 amino acids. The V and J ends lost 6 bases and 2 bases respectively, with 20 bases between them. CDR3 loop: CASSDTGTRLTYEQYF. The DNA for the CDR3 is TGCGCCAGCAGTGACACCGGGACAAGGCTAACCTACGAGCAGTACTTC.

This clone was seen just once. This rearrangement joins TRBV29-1 to TRBJ2-7, with D unclear. The CDR3 loop spans 12 amino acids. V shed 7 bases and J shed 3 bases, with 13 bases lying between them. Germline lookup yields CDR1 SQVTM and CDR2 ANQGSEA. The DNA for the CDR3 is TGCAGCGGGATTACCTCGGGCTACGAGCAGTACTTC. Amino acids: CSGITSGYEQYF.

This chain joins TRBV10-3 and TRBJ2-7; D remains ambiguous. The CDR3 spans 14 residues. The V and J ends lost 5 bases and 1 base respectively, with 12 bases between them. The germline gives CDR1 ENHRY, CDR2 SYGVKD. This CDR3 is CAISSNLESYEQYF. The CDR3 coding sequence is TGTGCCATCAGTTCCAACTTAGAATCCTACGAGCAGTACTTC.

This clone was counted a few times. The chain couples TRBV7-2 to TRBJ2-1; TRBD2 is a possible D gene (6 bases). The CDR3 covers 15 residues. Germline loops: CDR1 SGHTA, CDR2 FQGNSA. V was cut by 5 bases and J by 0 bases, with 11 bases left in between. Here the CDR3 reads CASSSSGNSYNEQFF. As DNA, the CDR3 is TGTGCCAGCAGCAGTAGCGGCAACTCCTACAATGAGCAGTTCTTC.

The chain combines TRBV4-1 with TRBJ2-2; D not resolved. V was clipped by 1 base and J by 6 bases, with 6 bases between them. CDR1 and CDR2 from the germline V gene are MGHRA and YSYEKL. The CDR3 length is 13 residues. The DNA for the CDR3 is TGCGCCAGCAGCCAAGTGTCACCCGGGGAGCTGTTTTTT. Protein: CASSQVSPGELFF.

CDR3 loop: CAWAIAAGYGYTF. In nucleotides, the CDR3 is TGTGCCTGGGCTATAGCGGCTGGTTATGGCTACACCTTC. The rearrangement uses TRBV30 and TRBJ1-2; D is unclear. Per germline, CDR1 GTSNPN and CDR2 SVGIG (reference sequence). Trimming cost V 5 bases and J 5 bases, with 15 bases left between them. The CDR3 spans 13 residues. The entire variable domain, with the rest obtained from reference TRBV30 and TRBJ1-2, is as follows: SQTIHQWPATLVQPVGSPLSLECTVEGTSNPNLYWYRQAAGRGLQLLFYSVGIGQISSEVPQNLSASRPQDRQFILSSKKLLLSDSGFYLCAWAIAAGYGYTFGSGTRLTVV.

The chain couples TRBV5-4 to TRBJ2-7, with no clear D. Trimming shortened V by 5 bases and J by 1 base, and 10 bases separated the two germline ends. The germline gives CDR1 SGHNT, CDR2 YYREEE (reference sequence). This CDR3 region has 13 residues. In DNA, the CDR3 is TGTGCCAGCAGTCCTGGTTTTTCCTACGAGCAGTACTTC. Amino acids: CASSPGFSYEQYF.

The chain joins TRBV25-1 to TRBJ2-7; the D is unclear. The CDR3 covers 14 residues. Per the germline V gene, CDR1 is MGHDK and CDR2 is SYGVNS. Trimming stripped 6 bases from V and 3 bases from J, with 15 bases between. The CDR3 sequence is CASRSTRGLYEQYF. In DNA, the CDR3 is TGTGCCAGCAGGTCAACCAGAGGCCTCTACGAGCAGTACTTC.

By sample fraction, this clone is large. The gene calls are TRBV2 and TRBJ2-1; D possibly corresponds to TRBD1 (6 bases). CDR3 size: 14 residues. V lost 3 bases and J lost 0, with 6 bases in between. CDR1 is SNHLY, CDR2 FYNNEI, per germline. The CDR3 nucleotides are TGTGCCAGCAGTGAGGACAGCTCCTACAATGAGCAGTTCTTC. Amino acids: CASSEDSSYNEQFF. Full variable domain (missing parts from reference TRBV2 and TRBJ2-1): EPEVTQTPSHQVTQMGQEVILRCVPISNHLYFYWYRQILGQKVEFLVSFYNNEISEKSEIFDDQFSVERPDGSNFTLKIRSTKLEDSAMYFCASSEDSSYNEQFFGPGTRLTVL.

This clone was detected only a few times. The V call is TRBV6-1, the J call TRBJ1-1; D is ambiguous. Germline CDR1 reads MNHNS; CDR2 reads SASEGT. V was clipped by 2 bases and J by 1 base, with 11 bases between them. This CDR3 contains 15 residues. The CDR3 region is CASSEMRAQNTEAFF. CDR3 sequence (DNA): TGTGCCAGCAGTGAAATGCGGGCCCAGAACACTGAAGCTTTCTTT.

The chain joins TRBV6-5 to TRBJ1-5; D is unresolved. There are 12 residues in the CDR3. Trimming took off 8 bases at V and 1 base at J, with 6 bases between the two ends. From germline, CDR1 is MNHEY and CDR2 SVGAGI. The chain's CDR3 is CASGRSNQPQHF. The CDR3 coding sequence is TGTGCCAGCGGTAGGAGCAATCAGCCCCAGCATTTT.

This chain joins TRBV30 and TRBJ1-1; D is perhaps TRBD1 (5 bases). Germline V CDR1 and CDR2: GTSNPN, SVGIG (reference sequence). Trimming pared 2 bases from V and 3 bases from J, leaving 7 bases between. CDR3 size: 12 residues. The CDR3 sequence: CAWSSGDTEAFF. As DNA, the CDR3 is TGTGCCTGGAGTTCGGGGGACACTGAAGCTTTCTTT.

The table lists this clone with a count of one. The chain is built from TRBV6-1 and TRBJ2-1; D not resolved. Trimming cost V 6 bases and J 6 bases, with 9 bases left between them. The CDR3 contains 12 residues. CDR1 is MNHNS and CDR2 is SASEGT in the germline V gene. CDR3 coding DNA: TGTGCCAGCAGGTCCCGATTCAATGAGCAGTTCTTC. Encoded protein: CASRSRFNEQFF.

The chain combines TRBV6-1 with TRBJ2-2, with no clear D. Germline V gene data show CDR1 as MNHNS and CDR2 as SASEGT. The CDR3 contains 10 residues. Trimming cost V 6 bases and J 6 bases, with 2 bases left between them. The CDR3 protein is CASRAGELFF. The CDR3 nucleotides read TGTGCCAGCAGGGCCGGGGAGCTGTTTTTT.

The chain is built from TRBV5-4 and TRBJ2-7; D might be TRBD1 or TRBD2, each matching 5 bases. The CDR3 loop spans 14 amino acids. Germline V CDR1 and CDR2: SGHNT, YYREEE (reference sequence). The V and J ends lost 4 bases and 0 bases respectively, with 11 bases between them. The CDR3 nucleotides read TGTGCCAGCAGCCCCGGGACGGGCTCCTACGAGCAGTACTTC. Residues: CASSPGTGSYEQYF.

The rearrangement uses TRBV28 and TRBJ1-5; D is perhaps TRBD1 (6 bases). V shed 5 bases and J shed 4 bases, with 18 bases lying between them. The CDR3 is made up of 16 amino acids. Per the germline V gene, CDR1 is MDHEN and CDR2 is SYDVKM. In nucleotides, the CDR3 is TGTGCCAGCAGTCCCGACAGGCAACGGGGGAATCAGCCCCAGCATTTT. Amino acids: CASSPDRQRGNQPQHF.

Only one count was recorded for this clone. The chain joins TRBV4-1 to TRBJ1-2, with unresolved D. This CDR3 has 15 residues. Germline lookup yields CDR1 MGHRA and CDR2 YSYEKL. Trimming took off 4 bases at V and 3 bases at J, with 15 bases between the two ends. The CDR3 DNA follows: TGCGCCAGCAGCCCTGAACTGGGCGTTTACTATGGCTACACCTTC. Translating gives CASSPELGVYYGYTF.

The chain has TRBV4-1 and TRBJ1-1; 10 positions match TRBD1. Unmatched junction bases numbered 20, after V lost 3 bases and J lost 4 bases. The germline gives CDR1 MGHRA, CDR2 YSYEKL. This CDR3 is built from 20 residues. The CDR3 sequence: CASSHIQRRGGDRGGTEAFF. The CDR3 DNA is TGCGCCAGCAGCCACATACAACGCCGAGGGGGGGACAGGGGCGGCACTGAAGCTTTCTTT.

The genes are TRBV7-3 and TRBJ1-2; possibly TRBD1 for D (6 bases). The CDR3 covers 13 residues. Germline V gene lookup returns CDR1 SGHTA and CDR2 FQGTGA. The V and J ends lost 3 bases and 6 bases respectively, with 11 bases between them. The CDR3 sequence: CASSLVGGDGYTF. CDR3 DNA sequence: TGTGCCAGCAGCTTGGTAGGGGGGGATGGCTACACCTTC.

The genes are TRBV4-1 and TRBJ2-1; TRBD2 matches 13 bases. V was pared by 1 base and J by 7 bases, with 4 bases of the junction left unmatched. This CDR3 contains 16 residues. Germline CDR1 and CDR2: MGHRA and YSYEKL. The CDR3 loop reads CASSQVEGLAGNEQFF. The CDR3 DNA reads as TGCGCCAGCAGCCAAGTCGAGGGACTAGCGGGAAATGAGCAGTTCTTC.

This chain joins TRBV2 and TRBJ1-1, with TRBD1 matching 11 bases. The CDR3 totals 18 residues. Germline V gene data show CDR1 as SNHLY and CDR2 as FYNNEI. Losses at the gene ends were 5 bases for V and 3 bases for J; bases not matched to a gene: 14. CDR3 nucleotides: TGTGCCAGCAGTTTCGACTGGACAGGGGGCCTCCTTGACACTGAAGCTTTCTTT. This gives the protein CASSFDWTGGLLDTEAFF.